The T cell receptor beta chain under discussion was sequenced for a study of control samples from healthy donors and cancer patients. This CDR3 region has 16 residues. Per the germline V gene, CDR1 is KGHDR and CDR2 is SFDVKD. The V end was cut by 3 bases, the J end by 2 bases, with 13 bases between. The table came from immunoSEQ multiplex PCR; TCRdb's copy has only in-frame clones and leaves some out. The table lists tens of thousands of clones, more than 70% of them singletons, with 15% to 25% in the top ten. Sequencing input: blood. The sequence came from a man in his forties or fifties in good health. The chain recombines TRBV24-1 with TRBJ1-5; maybe TRBD1 (6 bases). The CDR3 bases are TGTGCCACCAGTGATGGCGGGGGGCCTGGCAATCAGCCCCAGCATTTT. This codes for CATSDGGGPGNQPQHF.